This T cell receptor beta chain originates from a study of beta chain features in type 1 diabetes. Across the study: The patient and healthy donor groups were comparable for age, gender and cell yields.

Expressed TCRB transcripts got sequenced, as all isolated RNA was reverse transcribed. TCRdb's copy holds only in-frame clones and misses some; the assay was immunoSEQ multiplex PCR. The sample yields roughly 250,000 clones, roughly 22% seen once. There are a few counts of this clone. Its antigen remains unknown. Whole-study findings and limits: Moderate but significant shortening of TCRB CDR3s was recorded in all four CD4+ subsets from Type 1 diabetes patients. Insertions at VDJ junctions were less frequent in type 1 diabetes patients. These patients also deleted more nucleotides at the same junctions. Comparison showed that naive, central memory and Treg TCRB repertoires appeared more similar among patients than among healthy donors.

The J segment lost 2 bases and the V segment lost 4 bases, leaving 14 bases of the junction unmatched. This CDR3 is 18 amino acids long. The germline V gene encodes CDR1 GTSNPN and CDR2 SVGIG (reference sequence). The J gene is TRBJ2-1, the V gene TRBV30; 10 positions agree with TRBD2. The sequenced sample consisted of naive CD4+ T cells from blood. The receptor's source is a woman between 40 and 50 years old with type 1 diabetes. In DNA form, the CDR3 reads TGTGCCTGGAACTACCTTAGGACTAGCGGACTTACCTACAATGAGCAGTTCTTC. Translated, it gives CAWNYLRTSGLTYNEQFF.